This T cell receptor (beta chain) appears in the sequencing data of a study of cytomegalovirus exposure and HLA in healthy donors. Using immunoSEQ multiplex PCR, the repertoire was profiled, and TCRdb retains in-frame clones only, with some absent. In the table there are some 120,000 clones, approximately 94% of which are singletons. V lost 5 bases, J lost 9 bases, and 3 bases stayed unmatched. CDR3 length: 11 residues. Germline lookup yields CDR1 SQVTM and CDR2 ANQGSEA. This clonotype originated in a man between 18 and 35 years old in good health and CMV-seronegative. V usage is TRBV29-1 and J usage is TRBJ1-1; 10 nucleotides agree with TRBD1. The sample taken for sequencing was PBMCs. This chain's CDR3 is CSVTDRGQAFF. CDR3 DNA sequence: TGCAGCGTTACCGACAGGGGGCAAGCTTTCTTT. Together with reference TRBV29-1 and TRBJ1-1, the CDR3 gives the full variable domain: SAVISQKPSRDICQRGTSLTIQCQVDSQVTMMFWYRQQPGQSLTLIATANQGSEATYESGFVIDKFPISRPNLTFSTLTVSNMSPEDSSIYLCSVTDRGQAFFGQGTRLTVV.